This T cell receptor beta chain was profiled in a study of Graves' ophthalmopathy and Graves' hyperthyroidism. General observations from the study: Blood was where most expanded thyroid clonotypes above 0.001 frequency also turned up. A model built from 13 signatures distinguished ophthalmopathy from stable hyperthyroidism with approximately 89% sensitivity and approximately 80% specificity.

V was clipped by 5 bases and J by 7 bases; unmatched bases: 10. This CDR3 region has 15 residues. Germline values: CDR1 SGHAT, CDR2 FQNNGV. Concerning this clonotype itself: Its antigen is undetermined.

RNA transcripts yielded amplified TCR beta CDR3 regions. In the first round, RT-PCR was carried out with HTBI primers, and a multiplex PCR formed the second round. TCRdb re-analysed the multiplex PCR reads in MiXCR, keeping a single row per CDR3 protein. This sample carries 40,000 to 45,000 distinct CDR3 sequences, approximately 52% of them seen once, and the ten largest clones take less than 20%. Sequencing was done on a sample of peripheral blood. V and J are TRBV11-2 and TRBJ2-1, with 8 nucleotides matching TRBD2. This sequence originates from an adult man with Graves' ophthalmopathy. The CDR3 is CASSLWAAGVNEQFF. CDR3 sequence (DNA): TGTGCCAGCAGCCTGTGGGCAGCGGGAGTTAATGAGCAGTTCTTC.